These T cell receptor beta chains were read from a single sample in a study of T cells in Graves' hyperthyroidism and ophthalmopathy. TCRdb re-derived calls from the multiplex PCR reads in MiXCR, one entry per CDR3 protein. The data show about 360,000 distinct CDR3 sequences, with 13% seen just once and roughly 8.3% held by the top ten. The sample taken for sequencing was blood. These receptors came from a woman between 18 and 30 years old with Graves' hyperthyroidism. Each CDR3 is given with its conserved first and last residue. The order of the fields is D gene, clone size, V gene, J gene, CDR3 protein, CDR3 DNA. The D gene is left open where the match is weak. Rows may omit the clone size; those that give it use once, few, many or a size class.

D gene: -; clone size: -; V gene: TRBV6-2/TRBV6-3; J gene: TRBJ2-7; CDR3 protein: CATSEGSFEQYF; CDR3 DNA: TGTGCCACCAGCGAGGGGAGTTTCGAGCAGTACTTC
D gene: -; clone size: -; V gene: TRBV13; J gene: TRBJ2-2; CDR3 protein: CASSLAERTNTGELFF; CDR3 DNA: TGTGCCAGCAGCTTAGCCGAACGCACGAACACCGGGGAGCTGTTTTTT
D gene: -; clone size: -; V gene: TRBV10-3; J gene: TRBJ2-6; CDR3 protein: CASIPGPPSGANVLTF; CDR3 DNA: TGTGCCAGCATTCCGGGGCCTCCTTCTGGGGCCAACGTCCTGACTTTC
D gene: TRBD1; clone size: many; V gene: TRBV20-1; J gene: TRBJ2-7; CDR3 protein: CSARKDRGDYEQYF; CDR3 DNA: TGCAGTGCTAGAAAGGACAGGGGGGACTACGAGCAGTACTTC
D gene: TRBD2; clone size: few; V gene: TRBV4-2; J gene: TRBJ2-7; CDR3 protein: CASSRTSGGDSYEQYF; CDR3 DNA: TGTGCCAGCAGCCGGACTAGCGGGGGAGACTCCTACGAGCAGTACTTC
D gene: -; clone size: -; V gene: TRBV18; J gene: TRBJ1-1; CDR3 protein: CASSPNRDLNTEAFF; CDR3 DNA: TGTGCCAGCTCACCGAACAGGGATCTCAACACTGAAGCTTTCTTT
D gene: TRBD1; clone size: many; V gene: TRBV9; J gene: TRBJ2-5; CDR3 protein: CASSVEGDRVETQYF; CDR3 DNA: TGTGCCAGCAGCGTTGAGGGTGACAGGGTGGAGACCCAGTACTTC
D gene: TRBD2; clone size: many; V gene: TRBV20-1; J gene: TRBJ2-1; CDR3 protein: CSAPAGEWSLGQFF; CDR3 DNA: TGCAGTGCTCCCGCGGGGGAGTGGAGTTTGGGGCAGTTCTTC
D gene: -; clone size: many; V gene: TRBV6-2/TRBV6-3; J gene: TRBJ2-3; CDR3 protein: CASSAKRITDTQYF; CDR3 DNA: TGTGCCAGCAGTGCCAAGCGGATCACAGATACGCAGTATTTT
D gene: -; clone size: many; V gene: TRBV11-2; J gene: TRBJ1-2; CDR3 protein: CASSFSGTPGNGYTF; CDR3 DNA: TGTGCCAGCAGCTTCTCCGGGACCCCGGGAAATGGCTACACCTTC
D gene: TRBD1; clone size: many; V gene: TRBV5-6; J gene: TRBJ2-1; CDR3 protein: CASSLGEGAYNEQFF; CDR3 DNA: TGTGCCAGCAGCTTGGGTGAGGGGGCTTACAATGAGCAGTTCTTC
D gene: -; clone size: many; V gene: TRBV6-1; J gene: TRBJ1-1; CDR3 protein: CASSPISTNTEAFF; CDR3 DNA: TGTGCCAGCAGCCCTATTTCCACGAACACTGAAGCTTTCTTT
D gene: -; clone size: few; V gene: TRBV9; J gene: TRBJ2-6; CDR3 protein: CASSVVGAGANVLTF; CDR3 DNA: TGTGCCAGCAGCGTTGTGGGAGCTGGGGCCAACGTCCTGACTTTC
D gene: TRBD1; clone size: many; V gene: TRBV2; J gene: TRBJ1-1; CDR3 protein: CASSPVGQVNTEAFF; CDR3 DNA: TGTGCCAGCAGCCCAGTGGGACAGGTGAACACTGAAGCTTTCTTT
D gene: TRBD1; clone size: few; V gene: TRBV19; J gene: TRBJ1-1; CDR3 protein: CASSIGVWDRGPWTEAFF; CDR3 DNA: TGTGCCAGTAGTATCGGGGTTTGGGACAGGGGGCCTTGGACTGAAGCTTTCTTT
D gene: TRBD2; clone size: many; V gene: TRBV13; J gene: TRBJ2-1; CDR3 protein: CASSFWTSRNEQFF; CDR3 DNA: TGTGCCAGCAGCTTCTGGACTAGCAGGAATGAGCAGTTCTTC
D gene: -; clone size: many; V gene: TRBV11-1; J gene: TRBJ2-3; CDR3 protein: CASSSPPATDTQYF; CDR3 DNA: TGTGCCAGCAGCTCCCCTCCCGCCACAGATACGCAGTATTTT
D gene: -; clone size: -; V gene: TRBV3-1; J gene: TRBJ1-4; CDR3 protein: CASSPQGRQVSTNEKLFF; CDR3 DNA: TGTGCCAGCAGCCCCCAGGGTAGACAGGTCTCAACTAATGAAAAACTGTTTTTT
D gene: -; clone size: many; V gene: TRBV9; J gene: TRBJ2-5; CDR3 protein: CASSVEIYRTQYF; CDR3 DNA: TGTGCCAGCAGCGTGGAAATATACCGGACCCAGTACTTC
D gene: -; clone size: many; V gene: TRBV5-1; J gene: TRBJ1-2; CDR3 protein: CASSPPLAGNGIGYTF; CDR3 DNA: TGCGCCAGCAGCCCCCCCCTGGCCGGAAACGGAATTGGCTACACCTTC
D gene: TRBD2; clone size: few; V gene: TRBV7-6; J gene: TRBJ2-2; CDR3 protein: CASSSPAGGDTGELFF; CDR3 DNA: TGTGCCAGCAGCTCCCCCGCGGGAGGGGACACCGGGGAGCTGTTTTTT
D gene: -; clone size: medium-sized; V gene: TRBV7-3; J gene: TRBJ2-7; CDR3 protein: CASSGRDASYEQYF; CDR3 DNA: TGTGCCAGCAGCGGACGGGACGCCTCCTACGAGCAGTACTTC
D gene: -; clone size: many; V gene: TRBV6-1; J gene: TRBJ1-6; CDR3 protein: CASSGRTVLGGSPLHF; CDR3 DNA: TGTGCCAGCAGTGGTCGGACTGTCCTTGGAGGTTCACCCCTCCACTTT
D gene: TRBD2; clone size: many; V gene: TRBV6-2/TRBV6-3; J gene: TRBJ2-7; CDR3 protein: CASRTPLSGRASGEQYF; CDR3 DNA: TGTGCCAGCAGAACCCCCCTTAGCGGGAGGGCCTCGGGGGAGCAGTACTTC
D gene: -; clone size: -; V gene: TRBV4-1; J gene: TRBJ1-5; CDR3 protein: CASSQDRNRVYPNQPQHF; CDR3 DNA: TGCGCCAGCAGCCAAGATAGGAACAGGGTATACCCCAATCAGCCCCAGCATTTT
D gene: -; clone size: many; V gene: TRBV24-1; J gene: TRBJ1-2; CDR3 protein: CATSDVGNYGYTF; CDR3 DNA: TGTGCCACCAGTGACGTCGGTAACTATGGCTACACCTTC
D gene: -; clone size: many; V gene: TRBV20-1; J gene: TRBJ1-6; CDR3 protein: CSARDLARGGNSPLHF; CDR3 DNA: TGCAGTGCTAGAGATTTGGCCCGGGGCGGTAATTCACCCCTCCACTTT
D gene: TRBD1; clone size: many; V gene: TRBV29-1; J gene: TRBJ2-1; CDR3 protein: CSAGRDRGFRSSYNEQFF; CDR3 DNA: TGCAGCGCAGGGCGGGACAGGGGCTTCCGTAGCTCCTACAATGAGCAGTTCTTC
D gene: -; clone size: many; V gene: TRBV20-1; J gene: TRBJ1-3; CDR3 protein: CSAPIATDSGNTIYF; CDR3 DNA: TGCAGTGCTCCGATTGCTACAGATTCTGGAAACACCATATATTTT
D gene: -; clone size: -; V gene: TRBV20-1; J gene: TRBJ2-7; CDR3 protein: CSASPIFTSYERYF; CDR3 DNA: TGCAGTGCTAGCCCTATTTTTACCTCCTACGAGCGGTACTTC
D gene: -; clone size: many; V gene: TRBV29-1; J gene: TRBJ1-1; CDR3 protein: CSVPPPGRSLNTEAFF; CDR3 DNA: TGCAGCGTTCCCCCACCGGGACGGTCGTTGAACACTGAAGCTTTCTTT
D gene: TRBD1; clone size: many; V gene: TRBV18; J gene: TRBJ2-7; CDR3 protein: CASSPGTDLYEQYF; CDR3 DNA: TGTGCCAGCTCACCTGGGACAGATCTCTACGAGCAGTACTTC
D gene: TRBD2; clone size: many; V gene: TRBV11-2; J gene: TRBJ2-1; CDR3 protein: CASSSWTSGGAGNEQFF; CDR3 DNA: TGTGCCAGCAGCTCCTGGACTAGCGGGGGGGCTGGCAATGAGCAGTTCTTC
D gene: -; clone size: -; V gene: TRBV12-3/TRBV12-4; J gene: TRBJ2-1; CDR3 protein: CASSFNKFDNEQFF; CDR3 DNA: TGTGCCAGCAGTTTTAATAAGTTCGACAATGAGCAGTTCTTC
D gene: TRBD2; clone size: few; V gene: TRBV5-1; J gene: TRBJ2-5; CDR3 protein: CASSLAGTSGSSQETQYF; CDR3 DNA: TGCGCCAGCAGCTTGGCCGGGACTAGCGGGAGTAGCCAAGAGACCCAGTACTTC
D gene: TRBD1; clone size: many; V gene: TRBV2; J gene: TRBJ2-2; CDR3 protein: CASSDPGTGITGELFF; CDR3 DNA: TGTGCCAGCAGTGATCCCGGGACAGGGATCACCGGGGAGCTGTTTTTT
D gene: TRBD2; clone size: many; V gene: TRBV7-9; J gene: TRBJ2-7; CDR3 protein: CASSLGWTSGTSYEQYF; CDR3 DNA: TGTGCCAGCAGCTTAGGGTGGACTAGCGGGACCTCCTACGAGCAGTACTTC
D gene: -; clone size: many; V gene: TRBV20-1; J gene: TRBJ2-1; CDR3 protein: CSARLANQQFF; CDR3 DNA: TGCAGTGCTCGCCTCGCAAATCAGCAGTTCTTC
D gene: TRBD1; clone size: many; V gene: TRBV28; J gene: TRBJ2-1; CDR3 protein: CASKLQGAMGNEQFF; CDR3 DNA: TGTGCCAGCAAATTACAGGGGGCTATGGGCAATGAGCAGTTCTTC
D gene: TRBD2; clone size: many; V gene: TRBV2; J gene: TRBJ2-7; CDR3 protein: CASSEGTSGTYEQYF; CDR3 DNA: TGTGCCAGCAGTGAAGGGACTAGCGGTACCTACGAGCAGTACTTC
D gene: TRBD2; clone size: many; V gene: TRBV10-3; J gene: TRBJ2-2; CDR3 protein: CATVAGGPGTGELFF; CDR3 DNA: TGTGCCACTGTAGCGGGGGGGCCGGGCACCGGGGAGCTGTTTTTT
D gene: TRBD2; clone size: -; V gene: TRBV7-9; J gene: TRBJ2-5; CDR3 protein: CASSFSGSVGETQYF; CDR3 DNA: TGTGCCAGCAGCTTTAGCGGGAGTGTGGGAGAGACCCAGTACTTC
D gene: -; clone size: many; V gene: TRBV6-6; J gene: TRBJ2-5; CDR3 protein: CASSYSSGGQETQYF; CDR3 DNA: TGTGCCAGCAGTTATTCGTCGGGCGGGCAAGAGACCCAGTACTTC
D gene: -; clone size: many; V gene: TRBV2; J gene: TRBJ2-3; CDR3 protein: CASTSDASQTQYF; CDR3 DNA: TGTGCCAGCACCAGCGATGCGAGTCAAACGCAGTATTTT
D gene: TRBD2; clone size: many; V gene: TRBV6-2/TRBV6-3; J gene: TRBJ2-3; CDR3 protein: CASSYSTSGSPPDTQYF; CDR3 DNA: TGTGCCAGCAGTTACTCGACTAGCGGGAGCCCCCCAGATACGCAGTATTTT
D gene: TRBD1; clone size: many; V gene: TRBV18; J gene: TRBJ1-4; CDR3 protein: CASSRGTDEKLFF; CDR3 DNA: TGTGCCAGCTCACGGGGGACAGATGAAAAACTGTTTTTT
D gene: TRBD1; clone size: -; V gene: TRBV11-2; J gene: TRBJ2-2; CDR3 protein: CASSVRDRTNTGELFF; CDR3 DNA: TGTGCCAGCAGTGTTCGGGACAGGACGAACACCGGGGAGCTGTTTTTT
D gene: -; clone size: -; V gene: TRBV6-6; J gene: TRBJ2-7; CDR3 protein: CASSYPFGGPDYYEQYF; CDR3 DNA: TGTGCCAGCAGTTACCCGTTTGGGGGCCCCGACTACTACGAGCAGTACTTC
D gene: -; clone size: many; V gene: TRBV11-3; J gene: TRBJ2-2; CDR3 protein: CASSLTDRLTGELFF; CDR3 DNA: TGTGCCAGCAGCTTAACGGACAGACTCACCGGGGAGCTGTTTTTT
D gene: -; clone size: many; V gene: TRBV7-9; J gene: TRBJ1-6; CDR3 protein: CASSLNVGGNSPLHF; CDR3 DNA: TGTGCCAGCAGCTTAAACGTGGGAGGCAATTCACCCCTCCACTTT
D gene: -; clone size: -; V gene: TRBV6-5; J gene: TRBJ2-1; CDR3 protein: CASSYLAGLYNEQFF; CDR3 DNA: TGTGCCAGCAGTTACTTGGCGGGACTCTACAATGAGCAGTTCTTC
D gene: TRBD1; clone size: many; V gene: TRBV10-3; J gene: TRBJ2-2; CDR3 protein: CAISESTPRDRAGELFF; CDR3 DNA: TGTGCCATCAGTGAGTCCACCCCGCGGGACAGGGCCGGGGAGCTGTTTTTT
D gene: TRBD2; clone size: many; V gene: TRBV28; J gene: TRBJ2-7; CDR3 protein: CASSSSSGSAYEQYF; CDR3 DNA: TGTGCCAGCAGTTCAAGTAGCGGGAGTGCCTACGAGCAGTACTTC
D gene: TRBD1; clone size: -; V gene: TRBV24-1; J gene: TRBJ2-1; CDR3 protein: CATSDAAGTGSLDEQFF; CDR3 DNA: TGTGCCACCAGTGATGCCGCCGGGACAGGGTCCCTCGATGAGCAGTTCTTC
D gene: TRBD1; clone size: -; V gene: TRBV5-1; J gene: TRBJ2-2; CDR3 protein: CASRIRTGDTGELFF; CDR3 DNA: TGCGCCAGCAGAATACGGACAGGGGACACCGGGGAGCTGTTTTTT
D gene: TRBD1; clone size: -; V gene: TRBV7-9; J gene: TRBJ2-1; CDR3 protein: CASSSRLRQGGYNEQFF; CDR3 DNA: TGTGCCAGCAGCTCGCGGTTAAGACAGGGGGGATACAATGAGCAGTTCTTC
D gene: -; clone size: many; V gene: TRBV6-5; J gene: TRBJ1-2; CDR3 protein: CASSYSGANGYTF; CDR3 DNA: TGTGCCAGCAGTTACTCAGGGGCGAATGGCTACACCTTC
D gene: -; clone size: many; V gene: TRBV7-9; J gene: TRBJ2-7; CDR3 protein: CASSLRGGYEQYF; CDR3 DNA: TGTGCCAGCAGCCTCCGTGGGGGGTACGAGCAGTACTTC
D gene: TRBD2; clone size: many; V gene: TRBV3-1; J gene: TRBJ2-1; CDR3 protein: CASSQELLAGLISSYNEQFF; CDR3 DNA: TGTGCCAGCAGCCAAGAACTACTAGCGGGCCTTATAAGCTCCTACAATGAGCAGTTCTTC